The 20 T cell receptor beta chains in this list originate from one sample, sequenced in a study of control samples from healthy donors and cancer patients. Produced via immunoSEQ multiplex PCR; TCRdb's table is partial and in-frame only. This sample has 130,000 to 150,000 clones; 91% occur once, and the top ten carry 3.2%. Sample: blood. Receptor source: a young man in good health.

The CDR3 sequence: CASSFPSGGAYNEQFF. The CDR3 DNA is TGTGCCAGCAGCTTTCCTAGCGGGGGGGCCTACAATGAGCAGTTCTTC. This rearrangement joins TRBV5-4 to TRBJ2-1; 12 nucleotides match TRBD2. V dropped 2 bases and J dropped 2; count of bases not matched to a gene: 2. The germline V gene encodes CDR1 SGHNT and CDR2 YYREEE (reference sequence). This CDR3 spans 16 amino acids.

The V call is TRBV5-1, the J call TRBJ2-2; TRBD1 matches 9 bases. This CDR3 contains 15 residues. Germline CDR1 reads SGHRS; CDR2 reads YFSETQ. The V and J ends lost 4 bases and 7 bases, in that order; junction bases with no gene match: 8. As DNA, the CDR3 is TGCGCCAGCAGCACGCGGACAGGGGCCGGCGGGGAGCTGTTTTTT. Protein sequence: CASSTRTGAGGELFF.

This chain joins TRBV5-6 and TRBJ2-7; TRBD1 matches 10 bases. After removal of 4 bases from V and 7 bases from J, the junction contained 8 bases not matched to a gene. The CDR3 totals 14 residues. CDR1 SGHDT and CDR2 YYEEEE come from the germline V gene. The CDR3 DNA follows: TGTGCCAGCAGCCCGACAGGGGGCGGAGGAGAGCAGTACTTC. Its protein product is CASSPTGGGGEQYF.

In its sample, this clone was seen once. The chain has TRBV6-1 and TRBJ1-2; D is ambiguous. Germline CDR1 reads MNHNS; CDR2 reads SASEGT. The CDR3 consists of 13 residues. Trimming pared 0 bases from V and 4 bases from J, leaving 6 bases between. The CDR3 region has the DNA TGTGCCAGCAGTGAAGCGCGGGCCTATGGCTACACCTTC. Translated, it gives CASSEARAYGYTF.

A single count supports this clone. The chain employs TRBV15 and TRBJ2-1, with a weak D call TRBD2 (5 bases). Germline values: CDR1 LNHNV, CDR2 YYDKDF (reference sequence). The CDR3 runs to 16 residues. Trimming removed 3 bases at V and 8 bases at J, with 20 bases between. CDR3 in DNA: TGTGCCACCAGCAGCGACACCCTTGCGGGTAAAGATGAGCAGTTCTTC. It encodes CATSSDTLAGKDEQFF.

In DNA, the CDR3 is TGTGCCAGCAGTCCGACATTAACCTACGAGCAGTACTTC. It yields the protein CASSPTLTYEQYF. The chain joins TRBV12-3 or TRBV12-4 to TRBJ2-7; D is unclear. The CDR3 covers 13 residues. V lost 5 bases and J lost 2, with 10 bases in between.

The chain couples TRBV21-1 to TRBJ2-3. TRBV21-1 is labeled a pseudogene. The length of the CDR3 is 18 residues. The CDR3 is CASSTIFSVTSCTDTQYF. CDR3 bases: TGTGCCAGCAGCACAATTTTTTCCGTGACCTCCTGCACAGATACGCAGTATTTT.

J is TRBJ1-1 and V is TRBV5-4, with a tentative D call TRBD1 (6 bases). Per the germline V gene, CDR1 is SGHNT and CDR2 is YYREEE (reference sequence). The CDR3 runs 13 residues. The V end lost 1 base, the J end lost 4 bases, and 8 bases lay between the germline ends. CDR3 sequence: CASSLSGATEAFF. As DNA, the CDR3 is TGTGCCAGCAGCTTGTCGGGGGCCACTGAAGCTTTCTTT.

The gene calls are TRBV9 and TRBJ1-4; D uncertain. Trimming took off 4 bases at V and 2 bases at J, with 9 bases between the two ends. The CDR3 length is 14 residues. Germline loops: CDR1 SGDLS, CDR2 YYNGEE. This CDR3 is CASSPPGTNEKLFF. The CDR3 DNA reads TGTGCCAGCAGCCCCCCCGGGACTAATGAAAAACTGTTTTTT.

The chain couples TRBV19 to TRBJ2-7; 8 bases are shared with TRBD1. This CDR3 spans 15 amino acids. Germline V gene lookup returns CDR1 LNHDA and CDR2 SQIVND (reference sequence). V lost 6 bases to trimming and J lost 1 base; unmatched junction nucleotides: 8. DNA of the CDR3: TGTGCCAGTAGCCCCTCCGGGACAGGTTCCTACGAGCAGTACTTC. Amino acid sequence: CASSPSGTGSYEQYF.

J is TRBJ2-3 and V is TRBV2; no firm D call. The CDR3 covers 15 residues. V lost 1 base to trimming and J lost 4 bases, with 12 bases between them. Germline CDR1 and CDR2: SNHLY and FYNNEI. The CDR3: CASSEGGKAADTQYF. In DNA form, the CDR3 reads TGTGCCAGCAGTGAAGGTGGAAAGGCCGCAGATACGCAGTATTTT.

The table lists this clone with a count of one. The CDR3 nucleotides read TGTGCCAGCAGCTTAGTAGGGGGCGAAGTCTCCTATAATTCACCCCTCCACTTT. This sequence encodes CASSLVGGEVSYNSPLHF. The J gene is TRBJ1-6, the V gene TRBV7-2; 7 positions match TRBD1. The V gene end was trimmed by 1 base and the J gene end by 0 bases; junction bases not matched to a gene: 6. CDR1 and CDR2 from the germline V gene are SGHTA and FQGNSA. The CDR3 spans 18 residues.

The gene calls are TRBV30 and TRBJ1-6, with a weak D call TRBD1 (5 bases). Germline V gene data show CDR1 as GTSNPN and CDR2 as SVGIG (reference sequence). V lost 8 bases and J lost 5, with 13 bases in between. This CDR3 is 13 amino acids long. The CDR3 reads CAARDVDNSPLHF. DNA of the CDR3: TGTGCCGCCCGGGACGTCGATAATTCACCCCTCCACTTT.

The J gene is TRBJ1-4, the V gene TRBV7-8; 12 bases align to TRBD1. Trimming removed 9 bases from V and 8 bases from J; junction bases left unmatched: 7. This CDR3 spans 14 amino acids. CDR1 is SGHVS and CDR2 is FQNEAQ in the germline V gene. In nucleotides, the CDR3 is TGTGCCAGTGAGCCGGGACAGGGGGCAGAAAAACTGTTTTTT. Its translation: CASEPGQGAEKLFF.

The chain couples TRBV6-5 to TRBJ2-2; 8 bases are shared with TRBD1. Germline V gives CDR1 MNHEY, CDR2 SVGAGI. V lost 7 bases to trimming and J lost 6 bases; unmatched junction nucleotides: 4. There are 13 residues in the CDR3. In DNA, the CDR3 is TGTGCCAGCACCGACAGGGGTCCCGGGGAGCTGTTTTTT. Translating gives CASTDRGPGELFF.

This chain connects TRBV4-1 to TRBJ2-7; 7 positions match TRBD2. Germline CDR1 and CDR2: MGHRA and YSYEKL. V trimming: 1 base; J trimming: 2 bases; junction bases outside the gene matches: 2. CDR3 length: 14 residues. The CDR3 loop reads CASSQGGGPYEQYF. The CDR3 DNA sequence: TGCGCCAGCAGCCAAGGCGGGGGACCCTACGAGCAGTACTTC.

The gene calls are TRBV5-5 and TRBJ1-1, with D tentatively TRBD1 (5 bases). The CDR3 is 14 residues long. The germline V gene has CDR1 SGHKS and CDR2 YYEKEE (reference sequence). Trimming cost V 4 bases and J 7 bases, with 17 bases left between them. The CDR3: CASSPGSGTGEAFF. CDR3 DNA: TGTGCCAGCAGCCCGGGGTCAGGGACGGGTGAAGCTTTCTTT.

The V and J genes are TRBV15 and TRBJ1-3; no clear D. CDR3 length: 14 residues. Per germline, CDR1 LNHNV and CDR2 YYDKDF (reference sequence). Trimming cost V 5 bases and J 0 bases, with 8 bases left between them. CDR3 sequence: CATSFGSSGNTIYF. The CDR3 coding sequence is TGTGCCACCAGCTTCGGAAGCTCTGGAAACACCATATATTTT.

This clone is a singleton in its sample. The chain couples TRBV10-2 to TRBJ2-2, with D possibly TRBD2 on 6 matching bases. This CDR3 contains 15 residues. The germline V and J ends were trimmed by 3 bases and 4 bases, with 12 bases remaining between them. Germline CDR1 and CDR2: WSHSY and SAAADI. CDR3 in amino acids: CASSDGTFGTGELFF. The CDR3 DNA reads TGCGCCAGCAGTGATGGGACTTTTGGCACCGGGGAGCTGTTTTTT.

The rearrangement uses TRBV5-5 and TRBJ1-3; possible D gene TRBD1, 5 bases. CDR3 length: 15 residues. V gave up 2 bases and J gave up 0 bases, with 9 bases separating them. Germline CDR1 reads SGHKS; CDR2 reads YYEKEE (reference sequence). This chain's CDR3 is CASSFGALSGNTIYF. CDR3 coding DNA: TGTGCCAGCAGCTTCGGGGCCCTCTCTGGAAACACCATATATTTT.